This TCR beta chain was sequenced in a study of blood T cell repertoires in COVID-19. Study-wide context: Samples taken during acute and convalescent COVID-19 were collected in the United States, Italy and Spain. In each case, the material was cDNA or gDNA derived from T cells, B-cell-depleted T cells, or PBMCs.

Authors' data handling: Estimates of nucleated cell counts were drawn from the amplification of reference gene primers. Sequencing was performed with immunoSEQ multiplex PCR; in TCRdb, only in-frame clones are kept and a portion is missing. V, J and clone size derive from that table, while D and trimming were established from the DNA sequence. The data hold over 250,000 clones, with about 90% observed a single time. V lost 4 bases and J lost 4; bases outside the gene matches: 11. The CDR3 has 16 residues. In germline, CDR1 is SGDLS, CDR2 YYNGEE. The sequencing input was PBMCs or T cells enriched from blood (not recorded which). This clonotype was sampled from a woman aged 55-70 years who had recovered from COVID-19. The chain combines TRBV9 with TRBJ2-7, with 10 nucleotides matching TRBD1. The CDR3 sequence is CASSQLAGTGVYEQYF. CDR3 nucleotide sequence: TGTGCCAGCAGCCAGCTCGCCGGGACAGGGGTATACGAGCAGTACTTC.